A single sample is the source of the 21 T cell receptor beta chains below, sequenced in a study. Cells sorted as Tregs were CD4+, CD25+ and CD127-/low. TCRdb reprocessed the 5' RACE reads with MiXCR, giving one entry per CDR3 protein. The sample records a few thousand distinct CDR3 sequences, under 85% being singletons. Input material: Tregs sorted from blood. These receptors were obtained from a female donor with breast cancer.

The V gene is TRBV7-6, the J gene TRBJ2-5; TRBD1 is a possible D gene (6 bases). Germline CDR1 is SGHVS and CDR2 is FNYEAQ. CDR3 length equals 14 residues. V gave up 5 bases and J gave up 13 bases, with 23 bases separating them. The CDR3 DNA follows: TGTGCCAGCAGCCCTACAGGGCCAGTTACGGGCCGGTACTTC. This sequence encodes CASSPTGPVTGRYF.

This clonotype was picked up a small number of times. A much larger clone lies a single base off, so this may be a read error. The chain has TRBV9 and TRBJ2-2; D might be TRBD1 or TRBD2, each matching 7 bases. CDR3 size: 13 residues. The V end was cut by 4 bases, the J end by 10 bases, with 14 bases between. The V gene's germline CDR1 is SGDLS and CDR2 YYNGEE. The CDR3 nucleotides read TGTGCCAGCAGCACCCCAGGGGGGGTGGAGCTGTTTTTT. Its protein product is CASSTPGGVELFF. The complete variable domain, with remaining parts taken from reference TRBV9 and TRBJ2-2, reads DSGVTQTPKHLITATGQRVTLRCSPRSGDLSVYWYQQSLDQGLQFLIQYYNGEERAKGNILERFSAQQFPDLHSELNLSSLELGDSALYFCASSTPGGVELFFGEGSRLTVL.

The rearrangement joins TRBV7-9 to TRBJ1-6; no reliable D call. Germline-derived CDR1 and CDR2 are SEHNR and FQNEAQ (reference sequence). Trimming stripped 5 bases from V and 4 bases from J, with 24 bases between. CDR3 size: 19 residues. This CDR3 is CASSKSYSRTFLYNSPLHF. The CDR3 DNA is TGTGCCAGCAGCAAATCCTACAGCCGAACCTTCCTATATAATTCACCCCTCCACTTT.

This clonotype was seen once. V gene TRBV4-1 combines with J gene TRBJ2-5; D unclear. The CDR3 has 13 amino acids. Trimming removed 1 base from V and 3 bases from J, with 6 bases in between. Germline V gene lookup returns CDR1 MGHRA and CDR2 YSYEKL. This CDR3 is CASSQANKETQYF. The CDR3 nucleotides read TGCGCCAGCAGCCAAGCAAACAAAGAGACCCAGTACTTC.

J is TRBJ2-5 and V is TRBV20-1; no firm D call. The CDR3 covers 12 residues. Between the trimmed V and J ends, which lost 3 bases and 4 bases, there was a span of 9 bases. In germline, CDR1 is DFQATT, CDR2 SNEGSKA (reference sequence). The CDR3 here is CSASSSRETQYF. DNA for the CDR3: TGCAGTGCTAGCTCCAGCCGAGAGACCCAGTACTTC.

This clonotype was seen a handful of times. The gene calls are TRBV4-1 and TRBJ2-3; no definite D call. The germline V and J ends were trimmed by 0 bases and 4 bases, with 8 bases remaining between them. The CDR3 is 14 residues long. The germline V gene encodes CDR1 MGHRA and CDR2 YSYEKL. CDR3 protein: CASSQDLDPDTQYF. The CDR3, as DNA: TGCGCCAGCAGCCAAGATTTGGACCCAGATACGCAGTATTTT.

The V and J genes are TRBV20-1 and TRBJ2-7; 8 nucleotides match TRBD2. Per germline, CDR1 DFQATT and CDR2 SNEGSKA (reference sequence). The CDR3 runs 18 residues. Losses at the gene ends were 6 bases for V and 7 bases for J; bases not matched to a gene: 26. The CDR3 DNA is TGCAGTGCCGACCCCCTGGCCGGTGCCGGGACTAGTCCCAATGAGCAGTACTTC. Amino acids: CSADPLAGAGTSPNEQYF.

This clonotype was counted a few times. CDR3: CASSLDSTNYGYTF. CDR3 in DNA: TGTGCCAGCAGCTTAGACAGTACTAACTATGGCTACACCTTC. The chain joins TRBV7-9 to TRBJ1-2; D remains ambiguous. The CDR3 consists of 14 residues. Germline loops: CDR1 SEHNR, CDR2 FQNEAQ (reference sequence). V lost 1 base to trimming and J lost 0 bases, with 6 bases between them.

The J gene is TRBJ2-1, the V gene TRBV29-1; perhaps TRBD2 as D (5 bases). Trimming shortened V by 5 bases and J by 4 bases, and 9 bases separated the two germline ends. This CDR3 is 12 amino acids long. Germline loops: CDR1 SQVTM, CDR2 ANQGSEA. The CDR3 nucleotides read TGCAGCGTTACGAAGCGGTACAATGAGCAGTTCTTC. It is translated as CSVTKRYNEQFF.

This clonotype has more than one count but fewer than ten. The rearrangement links TRBV10-2 to TRBJ1-1; no reliable D call. The germline V gene has CDR1 WSHSY and CDR2 SAAADI. V was cut by 7 bases and J by 3 bases, with 12 bases left in between. The CDR3 totals 13 residues. The CDR3 spells CASTLGSDTEAFF. The DNA for the CDR3 is TGCGCCAGCACCCTGGGCTCGGACACTGAAGCTTTCTTT.

The chain combines TRBV25-1 with TRBJ2-1; D remains unclear. Trimming took off 3 bases at V and 9 bases at J, with 9 bases between the two ends. CDR3 length: 12 amino acids. Germline CDR1 and CDR2: MGHDK and SYGVNS. CDR3 residues: CASSDLGIEQFF. CDR3 nucleotide sequence: TGTGCCAGCAGTGATCTGGGAATTGAGCAGTTCTTC.

The V gene is TRBV6-1, the J gene TRBJ2-7; TRBD1 aligns across 7 bases. This CDR3 comprises 12 residues. CDR1 is MNHNS and CDR2 is SASEGT in the germline V gene. The V and J ends lost 10 bases and 3 bases, in that order; junction bases with no gene match: 6. CDR3 region: CATRDSIYEQYF. The CDR3 coding sequence is TGTGCCACCCGGGACAGTATCTACGAGCAGTACTTC.

The chain has TRBV20-1 and TRBJ2-7; 8 nucleotides agree with TRBD1. The CDR3 length is 13 residues. The ends lost 2 bases at V and 4 bases at J; junction bases unmatched: 4. The germline V gene encodes CDR1 DFQATT and CDR2 SNEGSKA (reference sequence). CDR3 loop: CSARQGAKYEQYF. The CDR3, as DNA: TGCAGTGCTAGACAGGGGGCCAAATACGAGCAGTACTTC.

V gene TRBV25-1 combines with J gene TRBJ1-1, with D possibly matching TRBD1 (5 bases). Germline V lookup: CDR1 MGHDK, CDR2 SYGVNS. Trimming removed 5 bases from V and 6 bases from J, with 13 bases in between. CDR3 length: 13 amino acids. The CDR3 reads CASSPGRVAEAFF. The CDR3 DNA follows: TGTGCCAGCAGTCCGGGCAGGGTGGCTGAAGCTTTCTTT. The entire variable domain, with the rest obtained from reference TRBV25-1 and TRBJ1-1, is as follows: EADIYQTPRYLVIGTGKKITLECSQTMGHDKMYWYQQDPGMELHLIHYSYGVNSTEKGDLSSESTVSRIRTEHFPLTLESARPSHTSQYLCASSPGRVAEAFFGQGTRLTVV.

The J gene is TRBJ2-7, the V gene TRBV6-6, with D perhaps being TRBD1 or TRBD2 (5 bases each). Trimming removed 7 bases from V and 3 bases from J, with 19 bases in between. CDR3 size: 15 residues. Per the germline V gene, CDR1 is MNHNY and CDR2 is SVGAGI (reference sequence). The CDR3 spells CASIRGPSGIYEQYF. The DNA for the CDR3 is TGTGCCAGCATTAGGGGCCCCTCGGGGATCTACGAGCAGTACTTC.

The V gene is TRBV5-6, the J gene TRBJ2-3; 11 nucleotides agree with TRBD2. Germline assignment: CDR1 SGHDT and CDR2 YYEEEE. The V segment lost 1 base and the J segment 3 bases; nucleotides outside the gene matches: 4. There are 16 residues in the CDR3. The CDR3 reads CASSLLLAGGTDTQYF. The CDR3 DNA follows: TGTGCCAGCAGCTTGTTATTAGCGGGAGGGACAGATACGCAGTATTTT. Full variable domain (rest looked up from reference TRBV5-6 and TRBJ2-3): DAGVTQSPTHLIKTRGQQVTLRCSPKSGHDTVSWYQQALGQGPQFIFQYYEEEERQRGNFPDRFSGHQFPNYSSELNVNALLLGDSALYLCASSLLLAGGTDTQYFGPGTRLTVL.

This clonotype was detected a few times. The rearrangement joins TRBV7-6 to TRBJ2-1; D may be TRBD1 or TRBD2 (5 bases each). The CDR3 covers 11 residues. CDR1 is SGHVS and CDR2 is FNYEAQ in the germline V gene. V was shortened by 8 bases and J by 10 bases, with 12 bases between the two germline ends. The chain's CDR3 is CASRDAGEQFF. In nucleotides, the CDR3 is TGTGCCAGCCGGGACGCAGGGGAGCAGTTCTTC.

This clonotype was recorded once. This rearrangement joins TRBV10-3 to TRBJ2-1; the match to TRBD2 covers 11 bases. Germline V CDR1 and CDR2: ENHRY, SYGVKD. With V trimmed by 7 bases and J by 5 bases, 10 bases remained unmatched. This CDR3 region has 16 residues. CDR3 loop: CAITSGTSGRHNEQFF. Here the CDR3 DNA reads TGTGCCATCACCTCTGGTACTAGCGGGAGACACAATGAGCAGTTCTTC.

V gene TRBV7-9 combines with J gene TRBJ2-3, with 8 bases that match TRBD2. Looked up from germline, CDR1 is SEHNR and CDR2 is FQNEAQ (reference sequence). The CDR3 covers 16 residues. The junction had 7 bases not matched to a gene; V was cut back by 3 bases and J by 2 bases. CDR3 residues: CASSFYRGGPTDTQYF. Written as DNA, the CDR3 is TGTGCCAGCAGCTTCTACCGGGGGGGTCCCACAGATACGCAGTATTTT.

The rearrangement joins TRBV12-3 or TRBV12-4 to TRBJ2-1; 10 nucleotides match TRBD2. This CDR3 contains 15 residues. V trimming: 7 bases; J trimming: 3 bases; junction bases outside the gene matches: 6. For the CDR3, the DNA is TGTGCCAGCATCCCTAGCGGGAGCAACTACAATGAGCAGTTCTTC. This gives the protein CASIPSGSNYNEQFF.

This clonotype was found a few times. The chain has TRBV4-2 and TRBJ2-7; 11 bases agree with TRBD1. V shed 1 base, J shed 3 bases, and the junction held 5 bases outside the gene matches. Germline CDR1 is LGHNA and CDR2 is YNFKEQ. This CDR3 has 16 amino acids. The CDR3 nucleotides are TGTGCCAGCAGCCAAGCCGAGGGACAGGGGGACTACGAGCAGTACTTC. The encoded protein is CASSQAEGQGDYEQYF.